These T cell receptor beta chains were read from a single sample in a study of cytomegalovirus exposure and HLA in healthy donors. Libraries were prepared by immunoSEQ multiplex PCR; TCRdb keeps only in-frame clonotypes and omits some of them. The data contain around 190,000 clones, around 81% of them singletons. The sample taken for sequencing was PBMCs. The receptors derive from a man aged 18 to 30 in good health and CMV-seronegative. The CDR3 runs from the conserved cysteine through the conserved F or W. The D gene is left open where the match is weak. A clone size is listed for some rows: how often the clone was seen (once, few, many), or a class if it is expanded.

>TRBJ1-3|NA|NA|TRBV7-2
CASSSVGNTIYF
TGTGCCAGCAGCTCGGTCGGAAACACCATATATTTT
>TRBJ2-1|NA|NA|TRBV28
CASINYYNEQFF
TGTGCCAGCATCAACTATTACAATGAGCAGTTCTTC
>TRBJ2-5|NA|NA|TRBV30
CAWSVQAKETQYF
TGTGCCTGGAGTGTTCAGGCGAAAGAGACCCAGTACTTC
>TRBJ2-7|NA|TRBD2|TRBV5-6
CASSFLGLVQNEQYF
TGTGCCAGCAGCTTCCTGGGACTAGTTCAGAACGAGCAGTACTTC
>TRBJ2-7|NA|NA|TRBV14
CASSQMTGDKTYEQYF
TGTGCCAGCAGCCAGATGACAGGTGACAAGACCTACGAGCAGTACTTC
>TRBJ2-5|NA|NA|TRBV10-3
CAISELQETQYF
TGTGCCATCAGTGAACTCCAAGAGACCCAGTACTTC
>TRBJ1-1|NA|TRBD1|TRBV30
CAWSTGQREAFF
TGTGCCTGGAGTACGGGACAGCGCGAAGCTTTCTTT
>TRBJ2-3|NA|NA|TRBV15
CATSRTGAARGDTQYF
TGTGCCACCAGCAGAACCGGGGCGGCTCGGGGGGATACGCAGTATTTT
>TRBJ2-3|NA|NA|TRBV9
CASSVVGRPSGTDTQYF
TGTGCCAGCAGCGTAGTCGGCAGGCCCTCCGGCACAGATACGCAGTATTTT
>TRBJ1-5|NA|TRBD1|TRBV28
CASSFFDRGVYGNQPQHF
TGTGCCAGCAGTTTTTTCGACAGGGGAGTCTACGGCAATCAGCCCCAGCATTTT
>TRBJ2-1|few|NA|TRBV11-2
CASSLRIGGNNEQFF
TGTGCCAGCAGCTTGAGAATAGGGGGTAATAATGAGCAGTTCTTC
>TRBJ2-1|NA|NA|TRBV7-2
CASSLTETYNEQFF
TGTGCCAGCAGCTTGACAGAGACCTACAATGAGCAGTTCTTC
>TRBJ1-3|NA|TRBD1|TRBV6-6
CASSFDRASGNTIYF
TGTGCCAGCAGTTTCGACAGGGCTAGTGGAAACACCATATATTTT
>TRBJ2-7|once|NA|TRBV11-2
CASSLVSRDSYEQYF
TGTGCCAGCAGCTTAGTGAGCAGGGACTCCTACGAGCAGTACTTC
>TRBJ1-5|NA|NA|TRBV10-3
CAISESMEGNQPQHF
TGTGCCATCAGTGAGTCGATGGAGGGGAATCAGCCCCAGCATTTT
>TRBJ2-7|NA|NA|TRBV27
CASKSLGSSYEQYF
TGTGCCAGCAAGAGTCTGGGGAGCTCCTACGAGCAGTACTTC
>TRBJ2-7|NA|NA|TRBV4-1
CASSQGLGPSLEQYF
TGCGCCAGCAGCCAAGGACTGGGGCCATCCCTCGAGCAGTACTTC
>TRBJ1-2|NA|NA|TRBV27
CATLGDFVSYGYTF
TGTGCCACGCTTGGAGACTTCGTTTCCTATGGCTACACCTTC
>TRBJ2-5|NA|NA|TRBV4-3
CASSQDTWGETQYF
TGCGCCAGCAGCCAAGACACCTGGGGCGAGACCCAGTACTTC
>TRBJ2-7|NA|TRBD1|TRBV19
CASSIWTGAPYEQYF
TGTGCCAGTAGTATTTGGACAGGGGCCCCCTACGAGCAGTACTTC
>TRBJ2-5|NA|TRBD2|TRBV5-1
CASSLGGTSDETQYF
TGCGCCAGCAGCTTGGGCGGGACTAGCGATGAGACCCAGTACTTC
>TRBJ1-6|few|NA|TRBV6-5
CASSYSSSYNSPLHF
TGTGCCAGCAGCTACTCGAGCTCCTATAATTCACCCCTCCACTTT
>TRBJ2-5|NA|TRBD2|TRBV29-1
CSVRNQIGTSGRAVVTQYF
TGCAGCGTTCGAAACCAGATCGGGACTAGCGGGAGGGCCGTGGTGACCCAGTACTTC
>TRBJ2-5|once|NA|TRBV10-1
CASSESRGQETQYF
TGCGCCAGCAGTGAGTCGAGGGGGCAAGAGACCCAGTACTTC
>TRBJ2-6|NA|TRBD1|TRBV28
CASSPTGSGANVLTF
TGTGCCAGCAGTCCGACAGGGTCTGGGGCCAACGTCCTGACTTTC
>TRBJ2-1|NA|NA|TRBV7-7
CASSLGHTDEQFF
TGTGCTAGCAGCTTAGGGCATACCGATGAGCAGTTCTTC
>TRBJ1-1|few|NA|TRBV5-1
CASSTRVLDTEAFF
TGCGCCAGCAGCACCAGGGTGTTAGACACTGAAGCTTTCTTT